Below are 23 T cell receptor beta chains sequenced from a single sample in a study of cytomegalovirus exposure and HLA in healthy donors. Libraries were prepared by immunoSEQ multiplex PCR; TCRdb keeps only in-frame clonotypes and omits some of them. Of approximately 60,000 clones listed, 85% to 95% are singletons. The sequencing sample was made of PBMCs. The receptors stem from a woman younger than 30 in good health and CMV-seropositive.

The chain links TRBV6-1 to TRBJ2-7; D not resolved. The V gene lost 6 bases and the J gene lost 2 bases, with 14 bases spanning the gap. CDR1 and CDR2 from the germline V gene are MNHNS and SASEGT. This CDR3 spans 14 amino acids. Written as DNA, the CDR3 is TGTGCCAGCAGGACTTTAAGCAGAGCCTACGAGCAGTACTTC. Translation gives CASRTLSRAYEQYF.

The chain uses TRBV7-9 and TRBJ2-7, with D perhaps TRBD2 (6 bases). V was trimmed by 3 bases and J by 1 base, leaving 7 bases between them. CDR1 is SEHNR and CDR2 is FQNEAQ in the germline V gene (reference sequence). The CDR3 runs to 13 residues. The CDR3 region has the DNA TGTGCCAGCAGCTTGCGGGGTTCCTACGAGCAGTACTTC. It is translated as CASSLRGSYEQYF.

This chain connects TRBV2 to TRBJ1-2; 7 positions match TRBD1. Germline V lookup: CDR1 SNHLY, CDR2 FYNNEI. The CDR3 spans 13 residues. V was pared by 1 base and J by 8 bases, with 4 bases of the junction left unmatched. This CDR3 reads CASSEGLGQGYTF. The CDR3, as DNA: TGTGCCAGCAGTGAAGGGCTGGGACAGGGCTACACCTTC.

A remark on this clone: At one end, the junction sequence differs from germline, possibly due to a read error. The rearrangement joins TRBV18 to TRBJ1-6; D is unclear. The CDR3 spans 16 residues. Germline CDR1 reads KGHSH; CDR2 reads LQKENI. DNA of the CDR3: TGTGCCAGCGCACCGACCCGCGGCAGCGGATTTTCACCCCTCCACTTT. It specifies CASAPTRGSGFSPLHF.

The V gene is TRBV6-1, the J gene TRBJ2-5; D gene ambiguous. Judging by the DNA end, TRBJ2-7 fits better; the J call may be wrong. Per the germline V gene, CDR1 is MNHNS and CDR2 is SASEGT. CDR3 length equals 12 residues. In DNA, the CDR3 is TGTGCCAGCAGCCACTCAAGCTACGAGCAGTACTTC. This encodes CASSHSSYEQYF.

This chain uses TRBV7-2 with TRBJ2-7, with D possibly matching TRBD2 (6 bases). V lost 6 bases and J 0 bases, leaving 15 bases between the germline ends. Per germline, CDR1 SGHTA and CDR2 FQGNSA. This CDR3 spans 15 amino acids. The CDR3 region has the DNA TGTGCCAGCAGTCATGAGGGAGGTAGCTCCTACGAGCAGTACTTC. This gives the protein CASSHEGGSSYEQYF.

This clone has only one observation. The chain links TRBV7-9 to TRBJ2-1, with D possibly being TRBD1 (5 bases). With 0 bases removed from V and 10 bases from J, the gap between germline ends came to 7 bases. CDR1 SEHNR and CDR2 FQNEAQ come from the germline V gene (reference sequence). There are 12 residues in the CDR3. The CDR3 region has the DNA TGTGCCAGCAGCTTAGCTTGGGGCGAGCAGTTCTTC. Protein sequence: CASSLAWGEQFF.

The chain employs TRBV6-5 and TRBJ1-1; D is unresolved. Trimming took off 7 bases at V and 5 bases at J, with 17 bases between the two ends. Germline loops: CDR1 MNHEY, CDR2 SVGAGI. CDR3 length: 14 amino acids. The CDR3 loop is CASISAALMTEAFF. The CDR3 DNA reads as TGTGCCAGCATCTCAGCGGCCCTCATGACTGAAGCTTTCTTT.

This chain uses TRBV5-1 with TRBJ1-1; 7 nucleotides line up with TRBD1. The CDR3 runs 13 residues. V lost 3 bases and J lost 3; bases outside the gene matches: 2. The V gene's germline CDR1 is SGHRS and CDR2 YFSETQ. The CDR3 loop is CASSSTGDTEAFF. The DNA of the CDR3 is TGCGCCAGCAGCTCCACAGGGGACACTGAAGCTTTCTTT.

This rearrangement joins TRBV2 to TRBJ1-2; unclear D gene. This CDR3 is built from 13 residues. Germline lookup yields CDR1 SNHLY and CDR2 FYNNEI. Trimming stripped 2 bases from V and 1 base from J, with 5 bases between. The CDR3 sequence: CASSESYNYGYTF. CDR3 bases: TGTGCCAGCAGTGAATCCTATAACTATGGCTACACCTTC.

The chain employs TRBV29-1 and TRBJ2-7; maybe TRBD1 (6 bases). CDR3 length equals 15 residues. Germline CDR1 reads SQVTM; CDR2 reads ANQGSEA. The V and J ends lost 2 bases and 3 bases respectively, with 17 bases between them. The CDR3 DNA sequence: TGCAGCGTTGAACCCATCACAGGGTCTATCTACGAGCAGTACTTC. It specifies CSVEPITGSIYEQYF.

The chain links TRBV28 to TRBJ2-1; weak D call: TRBD2 (6 bases). Germline CDR1 and CDR2: MDHEN and SYDVKM. V dropped 2 bases and J dropped 10 bases, with 18 bases sitting between them. CDR3 length: 15 residues. CDR3 in DNA: TGTGCCAGCAGTTTAAGTGGGGCCGGAGGGGAAGAGCAGTTCTTC. This sequence encodes CASSLSGAGGEEQFF.

The rearrangement uses TRBV15 and TRBJ1-2, with D tentatively TRBD1 (5 bases). CDR1 and CDR2 (germline): LNHNV, YYDKDF (reference sequence). This CDR3 is built from 16 residues. Trimming cost V 1 base and J 3 bases, with 15 bases left between them. CDR3 coding DNA: TGTGCCACCAGCAGAGTTCCGCGGGGCCCAGACTATGGCTACACCTTC. Translation: CATSRVPRGPDYGYTF.

V usage is TRBV7-2 and J usage is TRBJ2-7; possibly TRBD2 for D (5 bases). The CDR3 totals 15 residues. V was cut by 2 bases and J by 2 bases, with 13 bases left in between. CDR1 is SGHTA, CDR2 FQGNSA, per germline. In DNA form, the CDR3 reads TGTGCCAGCAGCTTACTCTTCGGACTCCCCTACGAGCAGTACTTC. Amino acids: CASSLLFGLPYEQYF.

The chain has TRBV9 and TRBJ2-6; 8 nucleotides line up with TRBD1. This CDR3 contains 17 residues. Per germline, CDR1 SGDLS and CDR2 YYNGEE. The trim removed 3 bases at V and 4 bases at J, leaving 9 bases unmatched. The DNA for the CDR3 is TGTGCCAGCAGCGCGACAGGGGTACGGGGAGGGGCCAACGTCCTGACTTTC. As protein: CASSATGVRGGANVLTF.

The chain carries TRBV7-7 and TRBJ2-5; 10 nucleotides match TRBD2. Germline values: CDR1 SSHAT, CDR2 FNYEAQ (reference sequence). CDR3 length equals 14 residues. Germline trimming cut 3 bases from V and 2 bases from J; bases unmatched to any gene: 0. The CDR3 bases are TGTGCCAGCAGCTTTAGCGGGGGGCAAGAGACCCAGTACTTC. It yields the protein CASSFSGGQETQYF.

This clone showed up just once. V is TRBV7-9 and J is TRBJ1-2, with 12 positions matching TRBD1. With V trimmed by 6 bases and J by 7 bases, 9 bases remained unmatched. CDR1 and CDR2 from the germline V gene are SEHNR and FQNEAQ (reference sequence). This CDR3 is built from 15 residues. DNA for the CDR3: TGTGCCAGCAGTCCCTCGGGACAGGGGGCCGGTGGCTACACCTTC. Its protein is CASSPSGQGAGGYTF.

The J gene is TRBJ1-5, the V gene TRBV15; TRBD1 is a possible D gene (5 bases). Trimming cost V 0 bases and J 4 bases, with 10 bases left between them. The germline gives CDR1 LNHNV, CDR2 YYDKDF (reference sequence). CDR3 length: 15 amino acids. Here the CDR3 reads CATSRDRVRNQPQHF. CDR3 DNA sequence: TGTGCCACCAGCAGAGACAGGGTAAGGAATCAGCCCCAGCATTTT.

The chain combines TRBV15 with TRBJ1-2; a possible D gene is TRBD1 (5 bases). The CDR3 contains 17 residues. The V end was cut by 0 bases, the J end by 5 bases, with 19 bases between. CDR1 is LNHNV and CDR2 is YYDKDF in the germline V gene (reference sequence). For the CDR3, the DNA is TGTGCCACCAGCAGAGATGCCCAGGGCGGACCGAGTTATGGCTACACCTTC. This gives the protein CATSRDAQGGPSYGYTF.

The chain uses TRBV29-1 and TRBJ1-1, with TRBD1 as a possible D gene (5 bases). Germline CDR1 is SQVTM and CDR2 is ANQGSEA. V was shortened by 5 bases and J by 11 bases, with 18 bases between the two germline ends. This CDR3 contains 12 residues. The CDR3 loop is CSVTGPGEFAFF. In DNA, the CDR3 is TGCAGCGTTACCGGACCGGGGGAGTTTGCTTTCTTT.

The chain joins TRBV5-4 to TRBJ2-3; D possibly corresponds to TRBD2 (6 bases). The CDR3 consists of 15 residues. Germline CDR1 is SGHNT and CDR2 is YYREEE (reference sequence). Deletions cut 4 bases from V and 4 bases from J, with 16 bases between. The CDR3 sequence: CASSKDVGGPDTQYF. In DNA, the CDR3 is TGTGCCAGCAGCAAGGACGTAGGAGGGCCAGATACGCAGTATTTT.

The V call is TRBV6-5, the J call TRBJ1-1, with D hard to call. CDR1 MNHEY and CDR2 SVGAGI come from the germline V gene. V lost 0 bases to trimming and J lost 5 bases, with 7 bases between them. The CDR3 is made up of 13 amino acids. CDR3 amino acids: CASSYSRDTEAFF. In nucleotides, the CDR3 is TGTGCCAGCAGTTACTCGCGGGATACTGAAGCTTTCTTT.

The J gene is TRBJ1-3, the V gene TRBV4-3; D gene uncertain. Germline-derived CDR1 and CDR2 are LGHNA and YSLEER. V lost 0 bases and J 2 bases, leaving 20 bases between the germline ends. The CDR3 is 19 amino acids. CDR3 loop: CASSQEVTAGYSAGNTIYF. CDR3 nucleotides: TGCGCCAGCAGCCAAGAAGTTACGGCGGGGTACTCGGCTGGAAACACCATATATTTT.